Reported below is one T cell receptor (beta chain). Compared with germline, one end of the junction differs, possibly owing to a read error. Other DNA sequences within the sample encode an identical CDR3. In the original workflow: Using reference gene primer amplification, nucleated cell counts were estimated. Clones were sequenced by immunoSEQ multiplex PCR, and TCRdb holds only the in-frame ones, with some missing. That table is the source of V, J and clone size, and D and trimming were worked out from the DNA. This table holds about 260,000 clones, 85% found once. The sample comes from a study of blood T cell repertoires in COVID-19. About the research overall: COVID-19 samples collected from the United States, Italy and Spain covered acute and convalescent phases.

CDR1 and CDR2 (germline): SGHRS, YFSETQ. CDR3 size: 15 residues. V gene TRBV5-1 combines with J gene TRBJ2-7, with TRBD2 identical over 9 bases. This clonotype was sampled from a human donor in a cohort sampled during active COVID-19. Sequencing was done on a sample of peripheral blood. The CDR3 sequence: CASSPALAGPYEQYF. CDR3 nucleotides: TGCGCCAGCAGCCCGGCCCTAGCGGGACCCTACGAGCAATACTTC.